This is a list of T cell receptor beta chains from one sample in a study of blood T cell repertoires in COVID-19. Here immunoSEQ multiplex PCR was the method, and the copy in TCRdb shows in-frame clones only, minus some. Among about 190,000 clones, approximately 90% were seen once, and the ten largest hold around 1.1%. Sequencing was done on a sample of peripheral blood. The receptors come from a man under 40 with acute or convalescent COVID-19. CDR3s include the opening cysteine and the closing phenylalanine or tryptophan. D genes are given only for firm matches. Rows give clone size only sometimes, using once, few, many, or a class for an expanded clone.

NA	TRBV15	TRBJ1-1	NA	TGTGCCACCAGCAGGAAGACAGTAAACACTGAAGCTTTCTTT	CATSRKTVNTEAFF
many	TRBV2	TRBJ2-7	TRBD2	TGTGCCAGCCGCCGACTAGCGGGAGTATTCTTCGGTGAGCAGTACTTC	CASRRLAGVFFGEQYF
NA	TRBV30	TRBJ1-1	TRBD1	TGTGCCTGGAGTGTACAGGGGAGGACTGAAGCTTTCTTT	CAWSVQGRTEAFF
NA	TRBV2	TRBJ1-4	TRBD1	TGTGCCAGGAGGGACAGGATCAATGAAAAACTGTTTTTT	CARRDRINEKLFF
NA	TRBV19	TRBJ1-3	NA	TGTGCCAGTTCTTGGGGAGTCGCTGGAAACACCATATATTTT	CASSWGVAGNTIYF
few	TRBV5-1	TRBJ1-1	TRBD1	TGCGCCAGCAGCCCCGGACAGGGACGAAACACTGAAGCTTTCTTT	CASSPGQGRNTEAFF
few	TRBV19	TRBJ2-2	NA	TGTGCCAGTAGAATAACTCGCCCACCGTCCGGGGAGCTGTTTTTT	CASRITRPPSGELFF
NA	TRBV5-1	TRBJ2-1	TRBD2	TGCGCCAGCACCGGGACTAGCGAGAACGGAAGTTCCAATGAGCAGTTCTTC	CASTGTSENGSSNEQFF
NA	TRBV28	TRBJ1-5	NA	TGTGCCAGCAGAACCCCGGGTGGGGCAAGCACTCAGCCCCAGCATTTT	CASRTPGGASTQPQHF
few	TRBV2	TRBJ1-5	NA	TGTGCCAGCCTGCCAGATAGCAATCAGCCCCAGCATTTT	CASLPDSNQPQHF
NA	TRBV7-3	TRBJ2-3	NA	TGTGCCAGCAGCGGGGCGCCGATGGATACGCAGTATTTT	CASSGAPMDTQYF
few	TRBV28	TRBJ1-4	TRBD1	TGTGCCAGCAGTTTATTCGGACAGGGCCCGGATAATGAAAAACTGTTTTTT	CASSLFGQGPDNEKLFF
NA	TRBV7-9	TRBJ1-1	TRBD1	TGTGCCAGCAGCTTAGGACAGGGCCTCCCTGAAGCTTTCTTT	CASSLGQGLPEAFF
NA	TRBV5-1	TRBJ1-5	NA	TGCGCCAGCAGCCCGGGATCTGGATACAATCAGCCCCAGCATTTT	CASSPGSGYNQPQHF
NA	TRBV3-1/TRBV3-2	TRBJ2-6	TRBD1	TGTGCCAGCAGCACCCGGGACAGCCATTCTGGGGCCAACGTCCTGACTTTC	CASSTRDSHSGANVLTF
NA	TRBV9	TRBJ2-5	NA	TGTGCCAGCAGCGTCTCAGCGGCCAACGCACAAGAGACCCAGTACTTC	CASSVSAANAQETQYF
NA	TRBV9	TRBJ2-1	TRBD1	TGTGCCAGCAGCCCAAGGAGGACAGGGGAATTATGGGAGCAGTTCTTC	CASSPRRTGELWEQFF
NA	TRBV9	TRBJ1-2	TRBD1	TGTGCCAGCAGCGCCCTAACCGGGACAGCTGGCTACACCTTC	CASSALTGTAGYTF
NA	TRBV3-1/TRBV3-2	TRBJ1-4	TRBD1	TGTGCCAGCAGCCCACAGGGGGCTCGTGGTGAAAAACTGTTTTTT	CASSPQGARGEKLFF
NA	TRBV5-1	TRBJ2-2	NA	TGCGCCAGCAGCTTGTCAACAGCGAACACCGGGGAGCTGTTTTTT	CASSLSTANTGELFF
NA	TRBV18	TRBJ1-1	NA	TGTGCCAGCTCACTTCAGGGAAAGACTGAAGCTTTCTTT	CASSLQGKTEAFF
NA	TRBV5-6	TRBJ1-6	TRBD1	TGTGCCAGCAGCTCGGACAGGGAGAATTCACCCCTCCACTTT	CASSSDRENSPLHF
once	TRBV28	TRBJ1-5	TRBD1	TGTGCCAGCAGGGGACAGGGCGATAGCAATCAGCCCCAGCATTTT	CASRGQGDSNQPQHF
NA	TRBV6-5	TRBJ1-5	NA	TGTGCCAGCAGTCCAACTGAACGGAGGCAGCCCCAGCATTTT	CASSPTERRQPQHF
NA	TRBV28	TRBJ2-3	NA	TGTGCCAGCAGTCCCCCCAATCAGTTCTCTTCGCAGTATTTT	CASSPPNQFSSQYF
few	TRBV28	TRBJ1-2	NA	TGTGCCAACAAAAAAACAGGGAACTATGGCTACACCTTC	CANKKTGNYGYTF
NA	TRBV24-1	TRBJ1-2	NA	TGTGCCACCAGTGATTCAACAGAGATCTATGGCTACACCTTC	CATSDSTEIYGYTF
NA	TRBV19	TRBJ2-5	TRBD2	TGTGCCAGTAGTATGAGTGGGAGGGCCTACGAGACCCAGTACTTC	CASSMSGRAYETQYF
NA	TRBV5-1	TRBJ1-1	TRBD1	TGCGCCAGCAGCCAGAATCCGACAGGGGAGGGCACTGAAGCTTTCTTT	CASSQNPTGEGTEAFF
NA	TRBV11-1	TRBJ2-1	NA	TGTGCCAGCAGCCCGGACTCCGGATACAATGAGCAGTTCTTC	CASSPDSGYNEQFF
NA	TRBV5-4	TRBJ2-4	TRBD2	TGTGCCAGCAGCCCCTACGGGGGGACGGCGGCCAGGAACATTCAGTACTTC	CASSPYGGTAARNIQYF
NA	TRBV6-6	TRBJ1-4	TRBD1	TGTGCCAGCAGTAAAGGGACAGCCCCTAATGAAAAACTGTTTTTT	CASSKGTAPNEKLFF
NA	TRBV14	TRBJ2-2	TRBD1	TGTGCCAGCAGCACAGGGGGCGTCGACACCGGGGAGCTGTTTTTT	CASSTGGVDTGELFF
NA	TRBV6-1	TRBJ1-6	TRBD1	TGTGCCAGCAGTGGAATTACCGGGACAGGGGCCTCACCCCTCCACTTT	CASSGITGTGASPLHF
NA	TRBV6-2/TRBV6-3	TRBJ2-5	TRBD2	TGTGCCAGCAGTTACCCCCTAGCGGCTTACCAAGAGACCCAGTACTTC	CASSYPLAAYQETQYF
NA	TRBV24-1	TRBJ2-2	TRBD2	TGTGCCGGACTAGCGAGGAACACCGGGGAGCTGTTTTTT	CAGLARNTGELFF
NA	TRBV6-5	TRBJ1-3	NA	TGTGCCAGCAGGCGTGGCTCTGGAAACACCATATATTTT	CASRRGSGNTIYF
NA	TRBV28	TRBJ1-6	NA	TGTGCCACCGTTAGGGGGGGCGCCGATTCACCCCTCCACTTT	CATVRGGADSPLHF
NA	TRBV6-6	TRBJ1-5	TRBD1	TGTGCCAGCAGTTACAGGGGGCTGTTTCAGCCCCAGCATTTT	CASSYRGLFQPQHF
NA	TRBV30	TRBJ1-2	TRBD1	TGTGCCTGGACCATCGGGACAGGGGCTGGCGGCTACACCTTC	CAWTIGTGAGGYTF
NA	TRBV30	TRBJ1-1	TRBD1	TGTGCCTTGGAAGAATTCCGGGACAGTGAAGCTTTCTTT	CALEEFRDSEAFF
NA	TRBV6-5	TRBJ1-5	NA	TGTGCCAGCAACCGCGGCCATCAGCCCCAGCATTTT	CASNRGHQPQHF
NA	TRBV10-3	TRBJ2-7	NA	TGTGCCAGCCGGGACTACGAGCAGTACTTC	CASRDYEQYF
once	TRBV28	TRBJ2-3	TRBD2	TGTGCCAGCACTGGGACTAAAAGCACAGATACGCAGTATTTT	CASTGTKSTDTQYF
NA	TRBV5-5	TRBJ2-7	NA	TGTGCCAGCATAGACTACTGGTCCTACGAGCAGTACTTC	CASIDYWSYEQYF
NA	TRBV5-1	TRBJ2-3	NA	TGCGCCAGCAGCATAGGGACTAGCACAGATACGCAGTATTTT	CASSIGTSTDTQYF